This entry lists 9 T cell receptor beta chains sequenced from one sample in a study of OX40 agonist ivuxolimab in advanced cancers. Here immunoSEQ multiplex PCR was the method, and the copy in TCRdb shows in-frame clones only, minus some. The table records about 46,000 clones, about 88% of them present only once. The specimen comprised CD4+ or CD8+ T cells sorted from blood, sampled in a trial of the OX40 agonist ivuxolimab. The receptors shown here come from an adult with an advanced solid tumor such as melanoma, head and neck, liver or kidney cancer.

In this sample, this clone turned up many times. The sample has other DNA sequences that encode this CDR3 too. The gene calls are TRBV27 and TRBJ2-7, with a weak D call TRBD2 (7 bases). Germline loops: CDR1 MNHEY, CDR2 SMNVEV (reference sequence). V shed 6 bases and J shed 3 bases, with 15 bases lying between them. CDR3 length: 14 amino acids. CDR3 in DNA: TGTGCCAGCAGCTTACAGGGAGGGAACTACGAGCAGTACTTC. Amino acid sequence: CASSLQGGNYEQYF.

The chain joins TRBV4-1 to TRBJ1-3, with D uncertain. From germline, CDR1 is MGHRA and CDR2 YSYEKL. The CDR3 consists of 13 residues. Trimming shortened V by 4 bases and J by 1 base, and 5 bases separated the two germline ends. In DNA form, the CDR3 reads TGCGCCAGCAGCCGACCATCTGGAAACACCATATATTTT. Protein: CASSRPSGNTIYF.

This chain joins TRBV7-8 and TRBJ1-1, with no clear D. Per germline, CDR1 SGHVS and CDR2 FQNEAQ. This CDR3 spans 13 amino acids. The V and J ends lost 3 bases and 2 bases respectively, with 7 bases between them. DNA of the CDR3: TGTGCCAGCAGCTTCCTTGTAAACACTGAAGCTTTCTTT. Its protein is CASSFLVNTEAFF.

The CDR3, as DNA: TGTGCCAGCAGCGCCGCCGGGACAGGGTTGAATGAGCAGTTCTTC. Protein: CASSAAGTGLNEQFF. The chain recombines TRBV9 with TRBJ2-1, with TRBD1 matching 9 bases. Germline V gives CDR1 SGDLS, CDR2 YYNGEE. The CDR3 spans 15 residues. J lost 7 bases, V lost 3 bases, and 8 bases had no gene match.

The rearrangement uses TRBV7-6 and TRBJ2-7; 8 bases match TRBD2. The junction had 21 bases not matched to a gene; V was cut back by 8 bases and J by 6 bases. Germline V lookup: CDR1 SGHVS, CDR2 FNYEAQ. CDR3 length equals 17 residues. The CDR3 region has the DNA TGTGCCAGCGGAGCTTATCCTTCGGGACTAGAAGGACTCGAGCAGTACTTC. Amino acids: CASGAYPSGLEGLEQYF.

This clone showed up just once. Here the CDR3 DNA reads TGCAGCGTTGAAGGGAGCGGGAGTACCTACAATGAGCAGTTCTTC. It yields the protein CSVEGSGSTYNEQFF. This rearrangement joins TRBV29-1 to TRBJ2-1; 8 bases fit TRBD2. V dropped 1 base and J dropped 2; count of bases not matched to a gene: 4. The CDR3 extends over 15 amino acids. The germline gives CDR1 SQVTM, CDR2 ANQGSEA.

The genes are TRBV4-3 and TRBJ1-1; D may be TRBD1 (5 bases). Between the trimmed V and J ends, which lost 0 bases and 5 bases, there was a span of 16 bases. Germline lookup yields CDR1 LGHNA and CDR2 YSLEER. This CDR3 spans 16 amino acids. CDR3 sequence (DNA): TGCGCCAGCAGCCAAGATTGGGTCACAGGTCGGACTGAAGCTTTCTTT. Protein product: CASSQDWVTGRTEAFF.

V gene TRBV6-6 combines with J gene TRBJ1-1; D remains unclear. Deletions cut 7 bases from V and 3 bases from J, with 15 bases between. Germline CDR1 reads MNHNY; CDR2 reads SVGAGI (reference sequence). The CDR3 totals 14 residues. In nucleotides, the CDR3 is TGTGCCAGCACAGCCAGAAGGAGGGACACTGAAGCTTTCTTT. Translated, it gives CASTARRRDTEAFF.

This clone was found once. This chain joins TRBV2 and TRBJ2-7; 9 nucleotides line up with TRBD1. Germline trimming cut 3 bases from V and 2 bases from J; bases unmatched to any gene: 2. From germline, CDR1 is SNHLY and CDR2 FYNNEI. The CDR3 loop spans 14 amino acids. In DNA, the CDR3 is TGTGCCAGCAGTGAGGACAGGGGAACCTACGAGCAGTACTTC. This translates into CASSEDRGTYEQYF.